The next 8 T cell receptor beta chains were all read from a single sample in a study of T cells in Graves' hyperthyroidism and ophthalmopathy (dated by TCRdb to the late 2010s). The library was made by multiplex PCR. Sequenced using an Illumina HiSeq 2000. The TCR beta CDR3 regions were amplified from the RNA transcripts. For the first round of RT-PCR on the TCR CDR3, the HTBI primer set was used together with the Qiagen OneStep RT-PCR kit. TCRdb reprocessed the public reads (quality trimming at Q25 with fastp, clone calling with MiXCR) and kept in-frame beta chains. Rows with one shared CDR3 protein collapse into an entry with the most common genes and DNA. Here the sample has roughly 500,000 distinct CDR3 sequences; roughly 13% occur a single time. The ten most abundant clones make up 5.8% of the sample. The sample was blood. The receptors derive from a woman between 25 and 40 years old with Graves' hyperthyroidism that later progressed to Graves' ophthalmopathy.

This clonotype was found many times. This chain connects TRBV10-3 to TRBJ1-1; TRBD1 might be the D (6 bases). CDR3 length: 13 residues. Trimming left V 7 bases short and J 7 bases short, with 16 bases between. CDR1 is ENHRY, CDR2 SYGVKD, per germline. The CDR3 DNA sequence: TGTGCCATCACCCAGGACAGTCCTAATGAAGCTTTCTTT. It codes for CAITQDSPNEAFF.

Remarks on this clonotype: One end of the junction varies from germline; a read error may be responsible. This chain links TRBV10-3 with TRBJ1-2; D is possibly TRBD1 (5 bases). CDR1 ENHRY and CDR2 SYGVKD come from the germline V gene. This CDR3 has 14 residues. The CDR3 nucleotides are TGTGCCATCACCGCGACAGTATTTAACTATGGCTGCACCTTC. Amino acids: CAITATVFNYGCTF.

This clonotype was detected many times. The CDR3 region is CASSLLSSSSVSQYF. As DNA, the CDR3 is TGTGCCAGCAGCCTGCTCTCTTCATCATCGGTGTCCCAGTACTTC. The chain links TRBV3-1 to TRBJ2-5; the D is unclear. The V end was cut by 4 bases, the J end by 9 bases, with 21 bases between. CDR1 and CDR2 (germline): LGHDT, YNNKEL (reference sequence). The CDR3 totals 15 residues.

This clonotype was seen repeatedly, ten times or more. This chain uses TRBV13 with TRBJ2-1; no definite D call. Trimming stripped 5 bases from V and 5 bases from J, with 13 bases between. The CDR3 length is 14 residues. Germline CDR1 and CDR2: PRHDT and FYEKMQ (reference sequence). CDR3 residues: CASSDGSSNNEQFF. The DNA of the CDR3 is TGTGCCAGCAGCGATGGTAGCAGCAACAATGAGCAGTTCTTC.

The V call is TRBV25-1, the J call TRBJ2-1; D not certain. Germline V CDR1 and CDR2: MGHDK, SYGVNS. Trimming pared 3 bases from V and 0 bases from J, leaving 3 bases between. This CDR3 has 13 amino acids. The CDR3 loop reads CASSDSSYNEQFF. In nucleotides, the CDR3 is TGTGCCAGCAGTGATAGCTCCTACAATGAGCAGTTCTTC. The full variable domain, in which reference TRBV25-1 and TRBJ2-1 provide the parts outside the CDR3, is EADIYQTPRYLVIGTGKKITLECSQTMGHDKMYWYQQDPGMELHLIHYSYGVNSTEKGDLSSESTVSRIRTEHFPLTLESARPSHTSQYLCASSDSSYNEQFFGPGTRLTVL.

The chain carries TRBV14 and TRBJ2-7; the match to TRBD2 covers 9 bases. The CDR3 spans 17 residues. Germline assignment: CDR1 SGHDN and CDR2 FVKESK. The junction had 9 bases not matched to a gene; V was cut back by 0 bases and J by 3 bases. CDR3 nucleotide sequence: TGTGCCAGCAGCCAAGATCTCGGCCTAGCGGGGATCTACGAGCAGTACTTC. It is translated as CASSQDLGLAGIYEQYF. The full variable domain, rest sourced from reference TRBV14 and TRBJ2-7, is EAGVTQFPSHSVIEKGQTVTLRCDPISGHDNLYWYRRVMGKEIKFLLHFVKESKQDESGMPNNRFLAERTGGTYSTLKVQPAELEDSGVYFCASSQDLGLAGIYEQYFGPGTRLTVT.

This clonotype was detected many times. V usage is TRBV13 and J usage is TRBJ1-2; a weak D match, TRBD1 (5 bases). The CDR3 runs 18 residues. Deletions cut 6 bases from V and 2 bases from J, with 25 bases between. Germline V gene sequence: CDR1 PRHDT, CDR2 FYEKMQ (reference sequence). This CDR3 is CASSRFDLQGIENYGYTF. In nucleotides, the CDR3 is TGTGCCAGCAGTCGCTTCGACCTGCAGGGTATTGAGAACTATGGCTACACCTTC. Full variable domain (remainder filled in from reference TRBV13 and TRBJ1-2): AAGVIQSPRHLIKEKRETATLKCYPIPRHDTVYWYQQGPGQDPQFLISFYEKMQSDKGSIPDRFSAQQFSDYHSELNMSSLELGDSALYFCASSRFDLQGIENYGYTFGSGTRLTVV.

Details on this clonotype: It may be a read error: a sequence one base away is much more abundant. The J gene is TRBJ2-1, the V gene TRBV6-2 or TRBV6-3, with TRBD2 matching over 11 bases. The CDR3 has 15 amino acids. From germline, CDR1 is MNHEY and CDR2 SVGEGT. In DNA, the CDR3 is TGTGCCACCTCACCGGGACTAGCGGTTTACAATGATCAGTTCTTC. It yields the protein CATSPGLAVYNDQFF.